This T cell receptor beta chain was captured in a study of metastatic and nonmetastatic thyroid tumors. Thyroid surgery had not been preceded by any treatment in any patient. This clone was seen many times. CDR1 is MNHNS, CDR2 SASEGT, per germline. CDR3 size: 14 residues. The V and J ends lost 6 bases and 0 bases respectively, with 11 bases between them. TCRdb re-clonotyped the PCR reads via MiXCR. This sample has several thousand clones; around 3% occur once, and the top ten carry 16%. The sequence was collected from a female donor with papillary thyroid cancer or a benign thyroid nodule (not recorded which). Some clones in this sample may be carry-over from other donors' samples. The rearrangement joins TRBV6-1 to TRBJ1-1; D may be TRBD1 (6 bases). Sample: tumor tissue. CDR3 nucleotide sequence: TGTGCCAGCAGGAGGGACAACTTGAACACTGAAGCTTTCTTT. Its protein is CASRRDNLNTEAFF.